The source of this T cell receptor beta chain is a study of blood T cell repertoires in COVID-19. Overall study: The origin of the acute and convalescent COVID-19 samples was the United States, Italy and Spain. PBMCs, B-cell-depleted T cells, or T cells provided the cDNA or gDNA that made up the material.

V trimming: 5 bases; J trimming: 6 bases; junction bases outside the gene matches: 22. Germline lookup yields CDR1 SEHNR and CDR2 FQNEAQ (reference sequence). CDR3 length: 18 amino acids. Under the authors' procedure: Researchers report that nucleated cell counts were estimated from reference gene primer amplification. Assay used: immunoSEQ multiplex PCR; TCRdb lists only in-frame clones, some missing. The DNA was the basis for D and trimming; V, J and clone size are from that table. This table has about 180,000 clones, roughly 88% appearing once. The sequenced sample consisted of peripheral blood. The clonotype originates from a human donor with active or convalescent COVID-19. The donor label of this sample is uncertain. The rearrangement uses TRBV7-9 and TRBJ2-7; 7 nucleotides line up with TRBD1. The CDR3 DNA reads TGTGCCAGCAGCGGATCGGGACAGCCATTTCTCGGGCCGTCCGAGCAGTACTTC. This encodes CASSGSGQPFLGPSEQYF.